Sequencing of this TCR beta chain was carried out in a study of CD8+ T cells in alopecia areata. General observations from the study: Because of a solitary nonresponder, the connection of baseline CD8+ expansion to response stays uncertain.

In the case of this clone: Its antigen is currently unknown.

Germline assignment: CDR1 SNHLY and CDR2 FYNNEI. Unmatched junction bases numbered 4, after V lost 6 bases and J lost 3 bases. CDR3 length equals 14 residues. Treatment of the sample: oral pan-JAK inhibitor, 5-10 mg twice daily. In each case, RNA was isolated and then reverse transcribed into cDNA as the sequencing template. Method: immunoSEQ multiplex PCR; TCRdb's copy keeps in-frame clones and lacks some. The repertoire holds hundreds of thousands of clones, 60% seen once, with 0.75% to 0.95% in the top ten. The sequence derives from a human donor with alopecia areata. Here the sequenced sample was CD4+ T cells sorted from blood, taken around week 54, from a patient treated with tofacitinib. V usage is TRBV2 and J usage is TRBJ2-2; TRBD2 matches 7 bases. The chain's CDR3 is CASSPAGDTGELFF. For the CDR3, the DNA is TGTGCCAGCAGCCCGGCGGGGGACACCGGGGAGCTGTTTTTT. The full variable domain, completed using reference TRBV2 and TRBJ2-2, is EPEVTQTPSHQVTQMGQEVILRCVPISNHLYFYWYRQILGQKVEFLVSFYNNEISEKSEIFDDQFSVERPDGSNFTLKIRSTKLEDSAMYFCASSPAGDTGELFFGEGSRLTVL.